The 22 T cell receptor beta chains below come from one sample, sequenced in a study of siplizumab effects on memory and regulatory T cells. Clones were read by immunoSEQ multiplex PCR, and TCRdb kept only the in-frame ones, dropping some. The sample consists of roughly 82,000 clones, roughly 87% of them appearing once. What was sequenced was Tregs sorted from blood. Receptors were obtained from a human donor in good health.

The chain uses TRBV5-1 and TRBJ2-2; D might be TRBD2 (6 bases). The germline V gene has CDR1 SGHRS and CDR2 YFSETQ. The CDR3 totals 15 residues. Trimming shortened V by 7 bases and J by 5 bases, and 18 bases separated the two germline ends. CDR3 nucleotide sequence: TGCGCCAGCGGACCTGGGCCTAGCGTAACCGGGGAGCTGTTTTTT. Translation: CASGPGPSVTGELFF.

The chain is built from TRBV7-2 and TRBJ2-7; either TRBD1 or TRBD2 may supply D (6 bases each). This CDR3 region has 14 residues. Germline V gene lookup returns CDR1 SGHTA and CDR2 FQGNSA. With 3 bases removed from V and 6 bases from J, the gap between germline ends came to 15 bases. CDR3 sequence reads: CASSFRGRGREQYF. CDR3 sequence (DNA): TGTGCCAGCAGCTTCCGGGGGCGAGGGCGCGAGCAGTACTTC.

V and J are TRBV11-2 and TRBJ2-7; 12 bases align to TRBD2. There are 18 residues in the CDR3. CDR1 and CDR2 (germline): SGHAT, FQNNGV. The V gene end was trimmed by 5 bases and the J gene end by 6 bases; junction bases not matched to a gene: 17. CDR3 in amino acids: CASSPQGNLAGGPGEQYF. The CDR3 DNA is TGTGCCAGCAGCCCCCAGGGTAATCTAGCGGGGGGGCCAGGCGAGCAGTACTTC.

V usage is TRBV19 and J usage is TRBJ1-2, with TRBD1 as a possible D gene (5 bases). The CDR3 totals 15 residues. V lost 7 bases and J lost 4, with 19 bases in between. Germline lookup yields CDR1 LNHDA and CDR2 SQIVND (reference sequence). The CDR3 region is CASTPSPGVSYGYTF. The CDR3 coding sequence is TGTGCCAGTACCCCTTCGCCGGGGGTTAGCTATGGCTACACCTTC.

The genes are TRBV10-3 and TRBJ1-1; D is unresolved. V gave up 0 bases and J gave up 1 base, with 12 bases separating them. CDR1 is ENHRY and CDR2 is SYGVKD in the germline V gene. This CDR3 is built from 16 residues. The CDR3 sequence: CAISESIAAGNTEAFF. In nucleotides, the CDR3 is TGTGCCATCAGTGAGTCAATCGCAGCGGGGAACACTGAAGCTTTCTTT.

The genes are TRBV6-5 and TRBJ1-5, with D perhaps TRBD1 (6 bases). CDR1 and CDR2 from the germline V gene are MNHEY and SVGAGI. With 0 bases removed from V and 4 bases from J, the gap between germline ends came to 10 bases. The CDR3 is made up of 15 amino acids. CDR3 region: CASSYSGGLNQPQHF. CDR3 DNA sequence: TGTGCCAGCAGTTACTCAGGGGGACTAAATCAGCCCCAGCATTTT.

This chain uses TRBV9 with TRBJ2-7, with 10 positions matching TRBD2. Unmatched junction bases numbered 10, after V lost 3 bases and J lost 7 bases. Per the germline V gene, CDR1 is SGDLS and CDR2 is YYNGEE. The CDR3 spans 15 residues. In nucleotides, the CDR3 is TGTGCCAGCAGCGCCTCCGGGACTAGCGCGGGGGAGCAGTACTTC. It is translated as CASSASGTSAGEQYF. Together with reference TRBV9 and TRBJ2-7, the CDR3 gives the full variable domain: DSGVTQTPKHLITATGQRVTLRCSPRSGDLSVYWYQQSLDQGLQFLIQYYNGEERAKGNILERFSAQQFPDLHSELNLSSLELGDSALYFCASSASGTSAGEQYFGPGTRLTVT.

This chain joins TRBV5-1 and TRBJ1-4, with TRBD1 matching over 7 bases. V dropped 4 bases and J dropped 10; count of bases not matched to a gene: 10. The CDR3 totals 14 residues. Germline-derived CDR1 and CDR2 are SGHRS and YFSETQ. The CDR3 region has the DNA TGCGCCAGCAGCACACAGGGGCCGAAGGGAAAACTGTTTTTT. It codes for CASSTQGPKGKLFF.

The chain employs TRBV7-3 and TRBJ2-1, with 13 nucleotides matching TRBD2. Trimming at V came to 6 bases and at J to 7 bases, leaving 6 bases not matched to a gene. Germline CDR1 SGHTA, CDR2 FQGTGA. The CDR3 contains 15 residues. The CDR3: CASSPGTSGVNEQFF. The CDR3 DNA reads TGTGCCAGCAGTCCCGGGACTAGCGGGGTGAATGAGCAGTTCTTC. Drawing the rest from reference TRBV7-3 and TRBJ2-1, the complete variable domain is GAGVSQTPSNKVTEKGKYVELRCDPISGHTALYWYRQSLGQGPEFLIYFQGTGAADDSGLPNDRFFAVRPEGSVSTLKIQRTERGDSAVYLCASSPGTSGVNEQFFGPGTRLTVL.

This clone was counted once. CDR3 coding DNA: TGTGCCTGGAGTGTACTAGCATCCCTTGGTTCGCAGTATTTT. Translated: CAWSVLASLGSQYF. The genes are TRBV30 and TRBJ2-3; a weak D match, TRBD2 (6 bases). Germline values: CDR1 GTSNPN, CDR2 SVGIG (reference sequence). V lost 0 bases to trimming and J lost 10 bases, with 17 bases between them. The CDR3 is 14 residues long.

The chain employs TRBV7-9 and TRBJ1-2; unclear D gene. Germline V gives CDR1 SEHNR, CDR2 FQNEAQ (reference sequence). Between the trimmed V and J ends, which lost 1 base and 2 bases, there was a span of 5 bases. The CDR3 consists of 13 residues. The CDR3 DNA sequence: TGTGCCAGCAGCTTAGGGTTAAACTATGGCTACACCTTC. This codes for CASSLGLNYGYTF.

The V gene is TRBV7-9, the J gene TRBJ1-2, with D possibly matching TRBD1 (6 bases). Trimming removed 2 bases at V and 6 bases at J, with 16 bases between. Germline CDR1 SEHNR, CDR2 FQNEAQ (reference sequence). The CDR3 sequence is 15 residues long. This CDR3 is CASSLQAGDLDGYTF. The DNA of the CDR3 is TGTGCCAGCAGCTTACAAGCAGGGGATTTAGATGGCTACACCTTC.

The chain is built from TRBV18 and TRBJ2-7; D is possibly TRBD1 or TRBD2 (5 bases each). The CDR3 sequence is 13 residues long. V gave up 5 bases and J gave up 5 bases, with 13 bases separating them. Germline lookup yields CDR1 KGHSH and CDR2 LQKENI. CDR3 in amino acids: CASSSGTPNEQYF. In DNA form, the CDR3 reads TGTGCCAGCTCATCCGGGACCCCTAACGAGCAGTACTTC.

This clone has just a few counts. The V and J genes are TRBV15 and TRBJ1-1, with D maybe TRBD1 (6 bases). Germline CDR1 and CDR2: LNHNV and YYDKDF (reference sequence). V was cut by 1 base and J by 1 base, with 10 bases left in between. This CDR3 is 15 amino acids long. CDR3 region: CATSRGDITNTEAFF. The CDR3 nucleotides are TGTGCCACCAGCAGAGGGGACATCACGAACACTGAAGCTTTCTTT. Based on the CDR3 plus reference TRBV15 and TRBJ1-1, the full variable domain is DAMVIQNPRYQVTQFGKPVTLSCSQTLNHNVMYWYQQKSSQAPKLLFHYYDKDFNNEADTPDNFQSRRPNTSFCFLDIRSPGLGDTAMYLCATSRGDITNTEAFFGQGTRLTVV.

The chain has TRBV6-1 and TRBJ2-3; no definite D call. This CDR3 region has 16 residues. The V gene lost 1 base and the J gene lost 2 bases, with 13 bases spanning the gap. Germline loops: CDR1 MNHNS, CDR2 SASEGT. The DNA for the CDR3 is TGTGCCAGCAGTGAAGAAAACCACCCCTACACAGATACGCAGTATTTT. Protein: CASSEENHPYTDTQYF.

The chain has TRBV29-1 and TRBJ1-1, with D unclear. The CDR3 has 13 residues. Germline V gives CDR1 SQVTM, CDR2 ANQGSEA. V lost 3 bases, J lost 0 bases, and 8 bases lay in between. Here the CDR3 reads CSVDGNMNTEAFF. CDR3 nucleotide sequence: TGCAGCGTTGACGGGAATATGAACACTGAAGCTTTCTTT.

This chain connects TRBV4-1 to TRBJ1-5; 7 bases match TRBD1. V lost 0 bases and J lost 6; bases outside the gene matches: 11. The CDR3 has 17 residues. Germline assignment: CDR1 MGHRA and CDR2 YSYEKL. The CDR3 loop reads CASSQEIHQTGSQPQHF. In nucleotides, the CDR3 is TGCGCCAGCAGCCAAGAAATCCATCAGACAGGGTCTCAGCCCCAGCATTTT.

This sequence joins TRBV5-4 and TRBJ1-2; D is possibly TRBD1 (5 bases). The V gene's germline CDR1 is SGHNT and CDR2 YYREEE (reference sequence). The CDR3 covers 14 residues. V was cut by 2 bases and J by 1 base, with 9 bases left in between. Written as DNA, the CDR3 is TGTGCCAGCAGCTTTACAGGAAATAACTATGGCTACACCTTC. Protein product: CASSFTGNNYGYTF.

This sequence joins TRBV6-5 and TRBJ1-2; 8 bases agree with TRBD1. Per the germline V gene, CDR1 is MNHEY and CDR2 is SVGAGI. Trimming took 6 bases from V and 8 from J; bases not matched to a gene: 8. The CDR3 is 13 residues long. The CDR3 region is CASRDGQGGGYTF. As DNA, the CDR3 is TGTGCCAGCAGGGATGGACAGGGAGGCGGCTACACCTTC.

J is TRBJ2-7 and V is TRBV2, with 7 bases aligning to TRBD1. This CDR3 contains 12 residues. Germline V gene sequence: CDR1 SNHLY, CDR2 FYNNEI. Trimming took 5 bases from V and 3 from J; bases not matched to a gene: 1. The CDR3, as DNA: TGTGCCAGCAGTTACAGGGGCTACGAGCAGTACTTC. Translated: CASSYRGYEQYF.

The rearrangement uses TRBV5-6 and TRBJ2-5; D may be TRBD2 (5 bases). Trimming pared 0 bases from V and 5 bases from J, leaving 17 bases between. This CDR3 contains 16 residues. The germline gives CDR1 SGHDT, CDR2 YYEEEE. CDR3 residues: CASSLGSGFNGETQYF. The DNA of the CDR3 is TGTGCCAGCAGCTTGGGATCGGGATTTAACGGGGAGACCCAGTACTTC.

This clone has a handful of counts. This chain joins TRBV5-6 and TRBJ1-2; D gene unclear. Germline CDR1 SGHDT, CDR2 YYEEEE. The CDR3 consists of 11 residues. Trimming pared 1 base from V and 7 bases from J, leaving 5 bases between. The chain's CDR3 is CASSLMGGYTF. CDR3 bases: TGTGCCAGCAGCTTGATGGGTGGCTACACCTTC. Full variable domain (remainder filled in from reference TRBV5-6 and TRBJ1-2): DAGVTQSPTHLIKTRGQQVTLRCSPKSGHDTVSWYQQALGQGPQFIFQYYEEEERQRGNFPDRFSGHQFPNYSSELNVNALLLGDSALYLCASSLMGGYTFGSGTRLTVV.